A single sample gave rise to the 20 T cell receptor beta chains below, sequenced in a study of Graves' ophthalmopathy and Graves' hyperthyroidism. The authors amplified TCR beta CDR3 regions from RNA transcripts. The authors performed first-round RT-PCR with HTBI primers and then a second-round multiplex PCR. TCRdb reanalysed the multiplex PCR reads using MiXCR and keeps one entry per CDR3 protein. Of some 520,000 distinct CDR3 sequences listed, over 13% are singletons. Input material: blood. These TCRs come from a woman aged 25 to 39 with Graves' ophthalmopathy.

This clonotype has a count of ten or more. CDR3 loop: CASNGAGGEGNTGELFF. The CDR3 DNA is TGTGCCAGTAATGGGGCAGGGGGCGAGGGGAACACCGGGGAGCTGTTTTTT. The chain combines TRBV19 with TRBJ2-2; 8 positions agree with TRBD1. The germline V gene encodes CDR1 LNHDA and CDR2 SQIVND (reference sequence). The CDR3 extends over 17 amino acids. J lost 1 base, V lost 7 bases, and 11 bases had no gene match.

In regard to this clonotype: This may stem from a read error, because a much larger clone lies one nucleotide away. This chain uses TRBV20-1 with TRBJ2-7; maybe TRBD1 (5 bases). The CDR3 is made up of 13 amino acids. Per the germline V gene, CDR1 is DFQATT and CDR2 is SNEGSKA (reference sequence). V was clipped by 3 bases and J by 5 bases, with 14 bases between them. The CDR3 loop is CSASGGRVDEQYF. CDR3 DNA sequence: TGCAGTGCTAGTGGTGGCAGGGTCGACGAGCAGTACTTC.

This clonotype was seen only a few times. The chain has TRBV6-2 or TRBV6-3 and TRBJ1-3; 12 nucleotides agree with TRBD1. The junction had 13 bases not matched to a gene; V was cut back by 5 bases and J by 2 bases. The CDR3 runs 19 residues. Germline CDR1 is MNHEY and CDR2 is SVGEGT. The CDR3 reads CASSNIRDRGLFTGNTIYF. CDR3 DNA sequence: TGTGCCAGCAGTAACATCCGGGACAGGGGGCTCTTTACTGGAAACACCATATATTTT.

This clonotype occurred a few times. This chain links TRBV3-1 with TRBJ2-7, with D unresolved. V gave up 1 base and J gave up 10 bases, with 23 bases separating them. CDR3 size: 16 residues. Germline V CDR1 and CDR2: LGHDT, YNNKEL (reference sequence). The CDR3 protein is CASSQASSGRPLEQYF. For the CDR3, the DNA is TGTGCCAGCAGCCAAGCCTCTTCCGGGCGGCCTCTGGAACAGTACTTC.

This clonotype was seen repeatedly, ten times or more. The CDR3 DNA is TGTGCCAGCAGCAGGGACTATACAAAAAGCTCCTACGAGCAGTACTTC. Protein: CASSRDYTKSSYEQYF. This chain uses TRBV7-8 with TRBJ2-7; the match to TRBD2 covers 7 bases. The CDR3 is 16 amino acids. CDR1 is SGHVS and CDR2 is FQNEAQ in the germline V gene. The V segment lost 5 bases and the J segment 0 bases; nucleotides outside the gene matches: 10.

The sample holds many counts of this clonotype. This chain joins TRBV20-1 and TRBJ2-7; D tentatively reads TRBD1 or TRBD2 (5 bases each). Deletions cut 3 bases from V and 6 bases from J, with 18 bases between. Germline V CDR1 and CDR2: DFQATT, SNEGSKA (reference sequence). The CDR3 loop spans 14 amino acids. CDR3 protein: CSARRGADPGEQYF. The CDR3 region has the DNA TGCAGTGCTAGGAGGGGCGCTGACCCTGGCGAGCAGTACTTC.

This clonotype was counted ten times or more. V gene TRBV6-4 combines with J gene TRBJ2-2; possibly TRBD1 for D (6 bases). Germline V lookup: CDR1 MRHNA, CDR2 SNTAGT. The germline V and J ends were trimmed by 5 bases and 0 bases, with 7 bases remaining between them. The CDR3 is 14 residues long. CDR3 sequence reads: CASSRGSNTGELFF. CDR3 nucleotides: TGTGCCAGCAGTAGGGGGTCGAACACCGGGGAGCTGTTTTTT.

The CDR3 bases are TGTGCCAGCAATCCTAGAGGGTGGAGAACTGAAGCTTTCTTT. Its translation: CASNPRGWRTEAFF. The rearrangement uses TRBV9 and TRBJ1-1; D not certain. With 6 bases removed from V and 5 bases from J, the gap between germline ends came to 17 bases. The CDR3 has 14 residues. Germline V lookup: CDR1 SGDLS, CDR2 YYNGEE.

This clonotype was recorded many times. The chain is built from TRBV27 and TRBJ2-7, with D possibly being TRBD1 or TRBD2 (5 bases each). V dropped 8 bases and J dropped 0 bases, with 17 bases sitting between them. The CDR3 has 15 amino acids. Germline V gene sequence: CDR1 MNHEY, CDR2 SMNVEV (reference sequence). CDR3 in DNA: TGTGCCAGCGGTACCCGGGGCAGTAACTCCTACGAGCAGTACTTC. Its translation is CASGTRGSNSYEQYF.

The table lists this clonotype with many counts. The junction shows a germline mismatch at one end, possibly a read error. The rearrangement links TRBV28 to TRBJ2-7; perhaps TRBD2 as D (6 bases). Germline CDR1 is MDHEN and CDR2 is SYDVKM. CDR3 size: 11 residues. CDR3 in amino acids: CVSSAGTYWYF. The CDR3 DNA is TGTGTCAGCAGTGCCGGGACTTATTGGTACTTC.

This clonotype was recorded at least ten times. This chain's CDR3 is CASSLKQAGDTEAFF. CDR3 DNA sequence: TGTGCCAGCAGTTTAAAACAGGCCGGGGACACTGAAGCTTTCTTT. The chain has TRBV12-3 or TRBV12-4 and TRBJ1-1, with D perhaps matching TRBD1 (5 bases). Trimming removed 2 bases at V and 3 bases at J, with 13 bases between. This CDR3 has 15 residues.

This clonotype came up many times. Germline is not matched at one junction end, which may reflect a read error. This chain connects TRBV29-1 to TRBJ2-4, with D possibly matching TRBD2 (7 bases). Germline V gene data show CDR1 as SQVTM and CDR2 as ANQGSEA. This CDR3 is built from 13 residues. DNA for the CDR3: TGCAGCGTAGGGGACTGGGAGGGGGACATTAAGTACTTC. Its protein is CSVGDWEGDIKYF.

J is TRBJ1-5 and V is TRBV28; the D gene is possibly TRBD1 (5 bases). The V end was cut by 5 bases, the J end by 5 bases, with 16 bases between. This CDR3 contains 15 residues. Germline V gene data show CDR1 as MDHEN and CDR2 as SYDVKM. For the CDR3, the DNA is TGTGCCAGCAGTACCCAGGGACTGGGAGATCAGCCCCAGCATTTT. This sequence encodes CASSTQGLGDQPQHF.

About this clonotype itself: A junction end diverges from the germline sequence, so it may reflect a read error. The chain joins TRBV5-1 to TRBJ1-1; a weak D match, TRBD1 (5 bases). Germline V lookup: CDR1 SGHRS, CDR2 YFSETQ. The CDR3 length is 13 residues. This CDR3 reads CACSWGKNTEAFF. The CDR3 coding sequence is TGCGCCTGCAGCTGGGGGAAGAACACTGAAGCTTTCTTT.

The CDR3 is CASSPQGQGVYGYTF. The CDR3 bases are TGTGCCAGTAGTCCTCAGGGACAGGGGGTCTATGGCTACACCTTC. This chain joins TRBV19 and TRBJ1-2, with 11 positions matching TRBD1. V dropped 5 bases and J dropped 4; count of bases not matched to a gene: 6. CDR1 is LNHDA and CDR2 is SQIVND in the germline V gene (reference sequence). The CDR3 has 15 residues.

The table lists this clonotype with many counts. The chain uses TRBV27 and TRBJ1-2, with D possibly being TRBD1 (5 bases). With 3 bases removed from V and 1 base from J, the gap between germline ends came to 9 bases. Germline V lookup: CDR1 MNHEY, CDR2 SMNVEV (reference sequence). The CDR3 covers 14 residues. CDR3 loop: CASSFAGNNYGYTF. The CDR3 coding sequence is TGTGCCAGCAGTTTCGCAGGGAATAACTATGGCTACACCTTC.

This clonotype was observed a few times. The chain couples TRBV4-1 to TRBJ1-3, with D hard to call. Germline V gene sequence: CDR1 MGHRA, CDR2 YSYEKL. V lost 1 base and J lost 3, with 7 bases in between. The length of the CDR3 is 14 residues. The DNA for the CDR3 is TGCGCCAGCAGCCAAGCGATGGTTGGAAACACCATATATTTT. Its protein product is CASSQAMVGNTIYF.

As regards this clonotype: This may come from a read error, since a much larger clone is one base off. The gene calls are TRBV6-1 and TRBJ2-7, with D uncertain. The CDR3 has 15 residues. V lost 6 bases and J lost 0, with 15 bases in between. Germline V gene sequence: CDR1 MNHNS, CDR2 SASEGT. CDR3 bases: TGTGCCAGCAGCCCCATATTTTCAAGCTCCTACGAGCAGTACTTC. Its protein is CASSPIFSSSYEQYF.

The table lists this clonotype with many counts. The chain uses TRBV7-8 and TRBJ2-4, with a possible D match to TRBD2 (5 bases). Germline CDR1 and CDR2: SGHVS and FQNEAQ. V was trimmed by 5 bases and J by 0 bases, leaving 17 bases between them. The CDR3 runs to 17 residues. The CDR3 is CASSAEGVGLAKNIQYF. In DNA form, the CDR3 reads TGTGCCAGCAGCGCCGAAGGAGTCGGACTAGCCAAAAACATTCAGTACTTC. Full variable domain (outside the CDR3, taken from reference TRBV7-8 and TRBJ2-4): GAGVSQSPRYKVAKRGQDVALRCDPISGHVSLFWYQQALGQGPEFLTYFQNEAQLDKSGLPSDRFFAERPEGSVSTLKIQRTQQEDSAVYLCASSAEGVGLAKNIQYFGAGTRLSVL.

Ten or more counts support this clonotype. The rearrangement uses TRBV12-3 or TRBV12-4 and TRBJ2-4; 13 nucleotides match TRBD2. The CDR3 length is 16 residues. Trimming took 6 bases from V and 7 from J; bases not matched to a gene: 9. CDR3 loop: CASRTTGLAGRNIQYF. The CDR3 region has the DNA TGTGCCAGCAGGACGACGGGACTAGCGGGGAGGAACATTCAGTACTTC.